A selection of T cell receptor beta chains follows, all from one sample in a study of regulatory T cells in long-lasting Graves disease. TCRdb independently ran MiXCR on the multiplex PCR reads; one entry per CDR3 protein. The table shows about 240,000 distinct CDR3 sequences, with 20% to 25% occurring only once. Sequencing used peripheral blood mononuclear cells (PBMCs), obtained at new diagnosis, from a patient treated with antithyroid drugs. All receptors derive from a female donor with Graves disease. Both conserved end residues are part of each CDR3. Fields, in order: V gene, J gene, clone size, D gene, CDR3 protein, CDR3 DNA. The D gene is left open where the match is weak. Some rows have no size entry. The others give once, few or many, or a class for an expanded clone.

>TRBV7-9|TRBJ1-2|many|.
CASSEGQGHGYTF
TGTGCCAGCAGCGAGGGACAAGGTCATGGCTACACCTTC
>TRBV6-2/TRBV6-3|TRBJ2-7|many|TRBD1
CASSPWTGGYEQYF
TGTGCCAGCAGTCCTTGGACAGGGGGCTACGAGCAGTACTTC
>TRBV20-1|TRBJ2-1|many|TRBD1
CSARRDRGIYNEQFF
TGCAGTGCGAGAAGGGACAGGGGGATTTACAATGAGCAGTTCTTC
>TRBV7-2|TRBJ2-2|.|TRBD2
CASSEPWGLAEKNTGELFF
TGTGCCAGCAGTGAGCCCTGGGGACTAGCGGAGAAGAACACCGGGGAGCTGTTTTTT
>TRBV7-2|TRBJ1-1|many|.
CASRVTSAERTEAFF
TGTGCCAGCAGAGTCACCTCGGCAGAGCGGACTGAAGCTTTCTTT
>TRBV10-3|TRBJ2-1|many|.
CAISPPRDRDYNEQFF
TGTGCCATCAGTCCCCCGCGGGACAGAGATTACAATGAGCAGTTCTTC
>TRBV5-4|TRBJ1-2|few|.
CASSLDRGARDYGYTF
TGTGCCAGCAGCTTGGATAGGGGGGCGAGGGACTATGGCTACACCTTC
>TRBV20-1|TRBJ2-2|once|.
CSARVRGFTGELFF
TGCAGTGCTAGAGTCAGGGGATTCACCGGGGAGCTGTTTTTT
>TRBV11-2|TRBJ2-1|.|TRBD2
CASSPRLTSGLGEQFF
TGTGCCAGCAGCCCCCGGCTGACTAGCGGGTTAGGTGAGCAGTTCTTC
>TRBV5-4|TRBJ2-1|few|TRBD2
CASSTLASSSYNEQFF
TGTGCCAGCAGCACACTAGCGTCGAGCTCCTACAATGAGCAGTTCTTC
>TRBV4-3|TRBJ2-7|.|TRBD1
CASSLGDRETYEQYF
TGCGCCAGCAGCCTCGGGGACAGAGAGACCTACGAGCAGTACTTC
>TRBV6-2/TRBV6-3|TRBJ2-1|many|.
CASSYSRGVVHEQFF
TGTGCCAGCAGTTACTCGCGTGGGGTCGTCCATGAGCAGTTCTTC
>TRBV14|TRBJ2-7|many|TRBD2
CASSQTLAGAHSYEQYF
TGTGCCAGCAGCCAAACCTTAGCGGGGGCCCACTCCTACGAGCAGTACTTC
>TRBV7-2|TRBJ1-2|.|TRBD1
CASSASALIGRQGAKGYTF
TGTGCCAGCAGCGCCTCCGCCTTGATTGGTCGACAGGGGGCTAAGGGCTACACCTTC
>TRBV20-1|TRBJ1-5|many|.
CSARDRWQPQHF
TGCAGTGCTAGAGATCGGTGGCAGCCCCAGCATTTT
>TRBV4-2|TRBJ1-4|.|.
CASSRGTPDNEKLFF
TGTGCCAGCAGCCGAGGGACGCCAGATAATGAAAAACTGTTTTTT
>TRBV30|TRBJ2-7|many|TRBD2
CAWSESSGPYEQYF
TGTGCCTGGAGTGAGTCTAGCGGTCCCTACGAGCAGTACTTC
>TRBV4-3|TRBJ2-7|few|.
CASSQSTGWRSYEQYF
TGCGCCAGCAGCCAAAGCACAGGGTGGAGGTCCTACGAGCAGTACTTC
>TRBV29-1|TRBJ2-7|many|.
CSVTTGGGLSYEQYF
TGCAGCGTCACCACTGGGGGGGGGCTTTCCTACGAGCAGTACTTC
>TRBV6-1|TRBJ1-1|many|.
CASSTLRERMGNTEAFF
TGTGCCAGCAGTACGCTCCGGGAAAGGATGGGGAACACTGAAGCTTTCTTT
>TRBV6-2/TRBV6-3|TRBJ1-2|many|.
CASSRTILYGYTF
TGTGCCAGCAGTCGAACGATATTATATGGCTACACCTTC
>TRBV12-3/TRBV12-4|TRBJ2-1|.|TRBD2
CASSPPGLAGYNEQFF
TGTGCCAGCAGTCCACCGGGACTAGCGGGGTACAATGAGCAGTTCTTC
>TRBV18|TRBJ2-1|.|TRBD2
CASSPPTSGGANEQFF
TGTGCCAGCTCACCACCGACTAGCGGGGGGGCGAATGAGCAGTTCTTC
>TRBV2|TRBJ2-7|many|.
CASSGEAFTPYEQYF
TGTGCCAGCAGTGGGGAAGCGTTTACCCCCTACGAGCAGTACTTC
>TRBV20-1|TRBJ1-5|many|TRBD1
CSASGTAQWGGNQPQHF
TGCAGTGCTTCCGGGACAGCCCAATGGGGTGGCAATCAGCCCCAGCATTTT
>TRBV12-3/TRBV12-4|TRBJ2-1|many|TRBD2
CASKLAVSYDEQFF
TGTGCCAGTAAGCTAGCGGTTTCGTATGATGAGCAGTTCTTC
>TRBV5-6|TRBJ2-5|.|TRBD2
CASSLTSGRSGTVKTQYF
TGTGCCAGCAGCTTGACTAGCGGGAGGAGTGGCACTGTAAAGACCCAGTACTTC
>TRBV5-1|TRBJ2-3|many|.
CASSLDSRPADTQYF
TGCGCCAGCAGCTTGGACAGCCGGCCCGCAGATACGCAGTATTTT
>TRBV7-2|TRBJ2-7|.|.
CASSLALEQYF
TGTGCCAGCAGCTTAGCGCTCGAGCAGTACTTC